A selection of T cell receptor beta chains follows, all from one sample in a study of blood T cell repertoires in COVID-19. Sequenced by immunoSEQ multiplex PCR; TCRdb stores in-frame clones only, minus some. The sample carries about 14,000 clones, around 90% recorded once. The source material was peripheral blood. These receptors all stem from a human donor in a cohort sampled during active COVID-19. Each CDR3 is given with its conserved first and last residue. A D gene is named only where the DNA matches it firmly. Clone size is not always given. Where it is, it says once, few, many or a class for expanded clones.

abundance,v_gene,d_gene,j_gene,CDR3aa,CDR3nt
NA,TRBV19,NA,TRBJ1-4,CACRGGGGNNEKLFF,TGTGCCTGCCGAGGAGGTGGAGGGAATAATGAAAAACTGTTTTTT
NA,TRBV21-1,NA,TRBJ2-7,CARRTSGSSYEQYF,TGTGCCAGAAGGACTAGCGGGAGCTCCTACGAGCAGTACTTC
NA,TRBV6-5,TRBD1,TRBJ2-7,CASRETGAYEQYF,TGTGCCAGCAGGGAGACAGGGGCCTACGAGCAGTACTTC
NA,TRBV15,NA,TRBJ1-5,CATSQGISNQPQHF,TGTGCCACCAGCCAGGGGATTAGCAATCAGCCCCAGCATTTT
NA,TRBV9,TRBD1,TRBJ1-2,CASSTQTGSYGYTF,TGTGCCAGCAGCACTCAGACAGGGAGCTATGGCTACACCTTC
NA,TRBV5-1,NA,TRBJ2-3,CASNSMWVTDTQYF,TGCGCCAGCAACAGTATGTGGGTGACAGATACGCAGTATTTT
NA,TRBV11-2,TRBD2,TRBJ2-1,CASRIAGGSYNEQFF,TGTGCCAGCAGAATAGCGGGGGGCTCCTACAATGAGCAGTTCTTC
NA,TRBV14,NA,TRBJ2-5,CVHKGGETQYF,TGTGTCCACAAGGGGGGGGAGACCCAGTACTTC
NA,TRBV27,NA,TRBJ2-2,CASAGGLNTGELFF,TGTGCCAGTGCCGGCGGACTGAACACCGGGGAGCTGTTTTTT
NA,TRBV6-4,TRBD2,TRBJ2-1,CASSAEAGAYNEQFF,TGTGCCAGCAGTGCGGAGGCGGGGGCCTACAATGAGCAGTTCTTC
NA,TRBV7-2,TRBD2,TRBJ2-2,CASSQTPLASGELFF,TGTGCCAGCAGCCAGACGCCACTAGCGAGCGGGGAGCTGTTTTTT
NA,TRBV27,TRBD2,TRBJ2-1,CASRPGLANEQFF,TGTGCCAGCAGGCCGGGACTAGCCAATGAGCAGTTCTTC
NA,TRBV15,NA,TRBJ1-1,CATSSRRGGNTEAFF,TGTGCCACCAGCAGCCGCAGGGGTGGGAACACTGAAGCTTTCTTT
NA,TRBV7-8,NA,TRBJ2-7,CASSNGGGYEQYF,TGTGCCAGCAGCAACGGGGGAGGCTACGAGCAGTACTTC
NA,TRBV11-3,NA,TRBJ2-7,CASSSGFEQYF,TGTGCCAGCAGCTCGGGGTTCGAGCAGTACTTC
NA,TRBV7-8,NA,TRBJ2-1,CASSSVGGLSSYNEQFF,TGTGCCAGCAGCTCCGTCGGCGGGCTCAGCTCCTACAATGAGCAGTTCTTC
NA,TRBV3-1/TRBV3-2,TRBD2,TRBJ2-7,CASSQGLAGRYEQYF,TGTGCCAGCAGCCAAGGACTAGCGGGAAGGTACGAGCAGTACTTC
NA,TRBV7-2,NA,TRBJ2-7,CASSLAPTTVYEQYF,TGTGCCAGCAGCTTAGCGCCGACGACAGTCTACGAGCAGTACTTC
NA,TRBV30,NA,TRBJ1-2,CAWAYNYGYTF,TGTGCCTGGGCGTATAACTATGGCTACACCTTC
NA,TRBV5-4,NA,TRBJ2-7,CASSPGRVGAGFYEQYF,TGTGCCAGCAGCCCCGGTAGAGTAGGGGCGGGGTTTTACGAGCAGTACTTC
NA,TRBV7-9,NA,TRBJ2-1,CASSLARSRSEGEQFF,TGTGCCAGCAGCTTAGCCCGGTCTAGGTCTGAGGGTGAGCAGTTCTTC
NA,TRBV19,TRBD1,TRBJ1-5,CASSYGTGNQPQHF,TGTGCCAGTAGTTATGGGACAGGGAATCAGCCCCAGCATTTT
few,TRBV4-2,NA,TRBJ2-1,CASSQDRLATSEQFF,TGTGCCAGCAGCCAAGATCGGCTAGCCACGAGTGAGCAGTTCTTC
NA,TRBV18,TRBD1,TRBJ2-7,CASSPGIQGAGEQYF,TGTGCCAGCTCACCGGGCATACAGGGGGCCGGGGAGCAGTACTTC
NA,TRBV28,TRBD1,TRBJ1-4,CASSSGGANEKLFF,TGTGCCAGCAGTTCAGGGGGCGCTAATGAAAAACTGTTTTTT
NA,TRBV2,NA,TRBJ2-5,CASSGTELQETQYF,TGTGCCAGCAGTGGTACAGAGTTACAAGAGACCCAGTACTTC
NA,TRBV15,NA,TRBJ1-2,CATSRDAGFYGYTF,TGTGCCACCAGCAGAGATGCAGGGTTTTATGGCTACACCTTC
NA,TRBV5-4,NA,TRBJ2-3,CASSLGLGNTQYF,TGTGCCAGCAGCTTGGGACTAGGCAATACGCAGTATTTT
NA,TRBV7-8,TRBD2,TRBJ2-3,CASSSRLAGDSSTDTQYF,TGTGCCAGCAGCTCCCGACTAGCGGGCGACTCTAGCACAGATACGCAGTATTTT